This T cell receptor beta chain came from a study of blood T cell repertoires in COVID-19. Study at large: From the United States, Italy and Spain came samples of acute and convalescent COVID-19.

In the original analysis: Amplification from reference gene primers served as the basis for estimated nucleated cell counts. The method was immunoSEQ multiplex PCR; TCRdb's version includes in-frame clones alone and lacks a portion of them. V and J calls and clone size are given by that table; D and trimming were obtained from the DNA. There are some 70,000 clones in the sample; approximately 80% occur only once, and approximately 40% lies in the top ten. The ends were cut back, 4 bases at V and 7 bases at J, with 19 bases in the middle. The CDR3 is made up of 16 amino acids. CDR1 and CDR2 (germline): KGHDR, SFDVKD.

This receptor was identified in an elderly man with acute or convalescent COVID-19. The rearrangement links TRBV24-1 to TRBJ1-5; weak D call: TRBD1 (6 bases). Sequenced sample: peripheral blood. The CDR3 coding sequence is TGTGCCACCAGTGACCCCTGGGGGGGGGCTAGCCAGCCCCAGCATTTT. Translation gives CATSDPWGGASQPQHF.